Shown below are 27 T cell receptor beta chains from a single sample sequenced in a study of patients and donors after allogeneic stem cell transplantation. TCRdb reanalysed the RT-PCR reads using MiXCR and keeps one entry per CDR3 protein. Here the sample spans about 110,000 distinct CDR3 sequences, around 35% being singletons. Input material: blood, either unsorted or a sorted T cell fraction (not recorded which). The receptors shown here come from a human donor who was either an allogeneic HSCT recipient or a stem cell or donor lymphocyte infusion donor (not recorded which). It is not recorded whose cells these are; they may come from a transplant donor.

Worth noting for this clonotype: The CDR3 ends on some other residue instead of the conserved phenylalanine or tryptophan, so this is likely a read error. This chain joins TRBV6-4 and TRBJ2-2; no firm D call. Germline assignment: CDR1 MRHNA and CDR2 SNTAGT. Trimming took off 10 bases at V and 3 bases at J, with 6 bases between the two ends. This CDR3 region has 11 residues. The CDR3 loop reads CANRDTGELFL. The CDR3 coding sequence is TGTGCCAACCGAGACACCGGGGAGCTGTTTTTG.

This sequence joins TRBV4-2 and TRBJ2-5, with D tentatively TRBD1 (7 bases). The CDR3 runs 19 residues. Germline assignment: CDR1 LGHNA and CDR2 YNFKEQ. Trimming took 1 base from V and 1 from J, leaving 22 bases between them. The CDR3 sequence: CASSQGSLLQGTFQETQYF. The CDR3 DNA sequence: TGTGCCAGCAGCCAAGGCTCACTCCTACAGGGGACTTTCCAAGAGACCCAGTACTTC.

The rearrangement uses TRBV27 and TRBJ1-6; possibly TRBD1 for D (5 bases). The V gene lost 2 bases and the J gene lost 7 bases, with 12 bases spanning the gap. The CDR3 runs to 15 residues. The germline CDR1 and CDR2 sequences are MNHEY and SMNVEV (reference sequence). The CDR3 loop reads CASSLIPGPNSPLHF. The CDR3 DNA follows: TGTGCCAGCAGTTTAATCCCAGGGCCCAATTCACCCCTCCACTTT.

The chain has TRBV12-3 or TRBV12-4 and TRBJ1-5; D unresolved. V lost 2 bases and J 4 bases, leaving 12 bases between the germline ends. This CDR3 spans 15 amino acids. This CDR3 is CASSLTWQFNQPQHF. In DNA form, the CDR3 reads TGTGCCAGCAGTTTAACCTGGCAGTTTAATCAGCCCCAGCATTTT.

J is TRBJ1-4 and V is TRBV5-6; the match to TRBD1 covers 8 bases. CDR1 and CDR2 from the germline V gene are SGHDT and YYEEEE. The junction had 8 bases not matched to a gene; V was cut back by 6 bases and J by 4 bases. The CDR3 has 15 amino acids. The CDR3 loop reads CASTFLDRDNEKLFF. The CDR3 DNA reads as TGTGCCAGCACCTTCCTGGACAGGGATAATGAAAAACTGTTTTTT.

The sample holds a few counts of this clonotype. V gene TRBV6-5 combines with J gene TRBJ1-5; possible D gene TRBD1, 6 bases. The V and J ends lost 6 bases and 1 base respectively, with 10 bases between them. CDR1 and CDR2 (germline): MNHEY, SVGAGI. This CDR3 is built from 14 residues. The CDR3, as DNA: TGTGCCAGCAGACCCGACAGGAGCAATCAGCCCCAGCATTTT. The encoded protein is CASRPDRSNQPQHF.

The V gene is TRBV28, the J gene TRBJ1-6; D not certain. The germline V gene has CDR1 MDHEN and CDR2 SYDVKM. V lost 4 bases and J lost 7, with 17 bases in between. This CDR3 is 16 amino acids long. The CDR3 DNA is TGTGCCAGCAGTTCATTACCCGCCTCCATGAATTCACCCCTCCACTTT. This encodes CASSSLPASMNSPLHF.

This clonotype was picked up one time. V gene TRBV20-1 combines with J gene TRBJ2-1, with unresolved D. V was pared by 1 base and J by 4 bases, with 2 bases between. Germline V lookup: CDR1 DFQATT, CDR2 SNEGSKA (reference sequence). The CDR3 length is 11 residues. The CDR3 region is CSARGYNEQFF. For the CDR3, the DNA is TGCAGTGCTAGAGGATACAATGAGCAGTTCTTC.

This CDR3 is CASSQGWAGRSTDTQYF. The CDR3 DNA sequence: TGCGCCAGCAGCCAAGGTTGGGCGGGAAGGAGCACAGATACGCAGTATTTT. The chain joins TRBV4-3 to TRBJ2-3, with D possibly TRBD2 on 6 matching bases. The CDR3 sequence is 17 residues long. CDR1 is LGHNA and CDR2 is YSLEER in the germline V gene. Trimming cost V 1 base and J 0 bases, with 14 bases left between them.

This clonotype came up a few times. This chain links TRBV20-1 with TRBJ2-7; D may be TRBD1 (6 bases). This CDR3 contains 12 residues. Germline V gives CDR1 DFQATT, CDR2 SNEGSKA (reference sequence). V dropped 7 bases and J dropped 5 bases, with 15 bases sitting between them. CDR3 in amino acids: CSVPTGFNEQYF. In nucleotides, the CDR3 is TGCAGTGTCCCGACAGGCTTTAACGAGCAGTACTTC.

The V gene is TRBV12-3 or TRBV12-4, the J gene TRBJ1-1, with TRBD1 identical over 7 bases. Trimming took 6 bases from V and 1 from J; bases not matched to a gene: 8. This CDR3 has 15 residues. CDR3 sequence reads: CASSPAQGTNTEAFF. CDR3 in DNA: TGTGCCAGCAGCCCTGCACAGGGGACGAACACTGAAGCTTTCTTT.

This clonotype occurred a few times. The J gene is TRBJ2-7, the V gene TRBV28; weak D call: TRBD1 (5 bases). Trimming removed 3 bases at V and 3 bases at J, with 12 bases between. The germline V gene encodes CDR1 MDHEN and CDR2 SYDVKM. The CDR3 runs to 14 residues. CDR3 region: CASSLSGMIYEQYF. CDR3 in DNA: TGTGCCAGCAGTTTGTCAGGGATGATCTACGAGCAGTACTTC. The whole variable domain, filled in from reference TRBV28 and TRBJ2-7, reads DVKVTQSSRYLVKRTGEKVFLECVQDMDHENMFWYRQDPGLGLRLIYFSYDVKMKEKGDIPEGYSVSREKKERFSLILESASTNQTSMYLCASSLSGMIYEQYFGPGTRLTVT.

The chain couples TRBV20-1 to TRBJ2-7, with a possible D match to TRBD1 (6 bases). This CDR3 region has 13 residues. V dropped 5 bases and J dropped 1 base, with 12 bases sitting between them. Germline CDR1 and CDR2: DFQATT and SNEGSKA (reference sequence). The CDR3 protein is CSAAQGGSYEQYF. For the CDR3, the DNA is TGCAGTGCTGCCCAAGGGGGATCCTACGAGCAGTACTTC.

The J gene is TRBJ2-5, the V gene TRBV7-2; the match to TRBD2 covers 12 bases. Germline V CDR1 and CDR2: SGHTA, FQGNSA. V lost 5 bases, J lost 11 bases, and 9 bases stayed unmatched. This CDR3 region has 14 residues. This CDR3 reads CASSADLAGGGQYF. DNA for the CDR3: TGTGCCAGCAGCGCCGACCTAGCGGGAGGGGGACAGTACTTC.

The V and J genes are TRBV20-1 and TRBJ1-6; 7 bases match TRBD1. The ends lost 6 bases at V and 7 bases at J; junction bases unmatched: 6. The CDR3 consists of 13 residues. Germline V CDR1 and CDR2: DFQATT, SNEGSKA (reference sequence). DNA of the CDR3: TGCAGTGCCCCCGGGACAGCGAATTCACCCCTCCACTTT. Protein sequence: CSAPGTANSPLHF.

The chain combines TRBV12-3 or TRBV12-4 with TRBJ2-1; 8 positions agree with TRBD2. The CDR3 covers 15 residues. Germline trimming cut 7 bases from V and 7 bases from J; bases unmatched to any gene: 12. CDR3 sequence reads: CASTMRGLVINEQFF. The CDR3 region has the DNA TGTGCCAGCACCATGAGGGGACTAGTAATAAATGAGCAGTTCTTC.

The V gene is TRBV5-6, the J gene TRBJ1-2; possibly TRBD1 for D (6 bases). This CDR3 contains 13 residues. Germline CDR1 SGHDT, CDR2 YYEEEE. Trimming pared 1 base from V and 8 bases from J, leaving 12 bases between. This chain's CDR3 is CASSLYQQGGYTF. CDR3 coding DNA: TGTGCCAGCAGCTTGTACCAACAGGGAGGCTACACCTTC. Full variable domain (rest looked up from reference TRBV5-6 and TRBJ1-2): DAGVTQSPTHLIKTRGQQVTLRCSPKSGHDTVSWYQQALGQGPQFIFQYYEEEERQRGNFPDRFSGHQFPNYSSELNVNALLLGDSALYLCASSLYQQGGYTFGSGTRLTVV.

The chain has TRBV7-9 and TRBJ1-4, with D possibly matching TRBD1 (6 bases). CDR3 length equals 16 residues. The germline V gene encodes CDR1 SEHNR and CDR2 FQNEAQ (reference sequence). V gave up 5 bases and J gave up 0 bases, with 13 bases separating them. DNA of the CDR3: TGTGCCAGCAGCCCACTTGGGGGCGCAACTAATGAAAAACTGTTTTTT. Encoded protein: CASSPLGGATNEKLFF.

A note on this clonotype: Without the conserved terminal phenylalanine or tryptophan, this CDR3 likely stems from a read error. The DNA is omitted, as the CDR3 cannot be located on it reliably, and the CDR3 follows TCRdb's listing. V usage is TRBV5-7 and J usage is TRBJ1-4. TRBV5-7 is recorded as an ORF, its role being uncertain. Ends included, the CDR3 has 9 residues. The CDR3 loop is CASSSFGFT.

The chain employs TRBV28 and TRBJ2-2; D might be TRBD1 or TRBD2, each matching 5 bases. This CDR3 is built from 15 residues. The germline V gene has CDR1 MDHEN and CDR2 SYDVKM. Deletions cut 5 bases from V and 11 bases from J, with 21 bases between. CDR3 coding DNA: TGTGCCAGCAGTCCCGGGACCCCAAGTGTTGACGAGCTGTTTTTT. Its protein product is CASSPGTPSVDELFF.

The rearrangement links TRBV12-3 or TRBV12-4 to TRBJ2-1, with 7 bases lining up with TRBD1. V was clipped by 6 bases and J by 0 bases; unmatched bases: 5. The length of the CDR3 is 15 residues. The CDR3 protein is CASRKDRFSYNEQFF. The CDR3 region has the DNA TGTGCCAGCAGGAAGGACAGGTTCTCCTACAATGAGCAGTTCTTC.

This clonotype has more than one count but fewer than ten. The chain is built from TRBV11-2 and TRBJ1-1, with D possibly being TRBD1 (6 bases). Germline V gene sequence: CDR1 SGHAT, CDR2 FQNNGV. Trimming took 5 bases from V and 5 from J, leaving 15 bases between them. The CDR3 extends over 14 amino acids. Here the CDR3 reads CASSPISGATEAFF. In DNA, the CDR3 is TGTGCCAGCAGCCCAATCTCGGGGGCTACTGAAGCTTTCTTT.

This clonotype has only a few counts. The chain employs TRBV24-1 and TRBJ1-1; D is uncertain. In germline, CDR1 is KGHDR, CDR2 SFDVKD. The V and J ends lost 2 bases and 0 bases respectively, with 9 bases between them. The CDR3 totals 15 residues. As DNA, the CDR3 is TGTGCCACCAGTGATTCGGGAGCTATGAACACTGAAGCTTTCTTT. This codes for CATSDSGAMNTEAFF.

This clonotype was seen more than once but under ten times. The rearrangement links TRBV9 to TRBJ1-4; D unresolved. Germline CDR1 SGDLS, CDR2 YYNGEE. The CDR3 consists of 15 residues. V was pared by 3 bases and J by 6 bases, with 15 bases between. CDR3 amino acids: CASSARTGTDEKLFF. CDR3 nucleotide sequence: TGTGCCAGCAGCGCCCGGACGGGTACCGATGAAAAACTGTTTTTT.

About this clonotype: The junction departs from the called germline gene at one end, perhaps through a read error. J is TRBJ2-5 and V is TRBV6-6; D may correspond to TRBD1 or TRBD2 (5 bases each). This CDR3 region has 14 residues. Germline V CDR1 and CDR2: MNHNY, SVGAGI (reference sequence). The CDR3 sequence is CASSFSGTQVTQYF. The CDR3 DNA follows: TGTGCCAGCAGTTTTTCGGGGACCCAAGTGACCCAGTACTTC.

The V and J genes are TRBV6-2 or TRBV6-3 and TRBJ2-1, with 14 bases matching TRBD2. V shed 6 bases, J shed 6 bases, and the junction held 10 bases outside the gene matches. The CDR3 consists of 17 residues. Per germline, CDR1 MNHEY and CDR2 SVGEGT. The CDR3 sequence: CASSSLRLAGGPNEQFF. DNA of the CDR3: TGTGCCAGCAGCTCCCTCAGACTAGCGGGAGGGCCCAATGAGCAGTTCTTC.

The chain recombines TRBV20-1 with TRBJ2-1, with D possibly TRBD1 on 6 matching bases. Germline CDR1 reads DFQATT; CDR2 reads SNEGSKA (reference sequence). Between the trimmed V and J ends, which lost 4 bases and 11 bases, there was a span of 15 bases. This CDR3 is built from 12 residues. CDR3 protein: CSAITGLGKQFF. CDR3 in DNA: TGCAGTGCTATAACAGGGCTCGGTAAGCAGTTCTTC.